One and the same sample provided the 14 T cell receptor beta chains below, sequenced in a study of shared clonotypes between healthy human individuals. Using immunoSEQ multiplex PCR, the repertoire was profiled, and TCRdb retains in-frame clones only, with some absent. The data contain 2.3 million or so clones, over 90% of them singletons. Sequencing input: naive CD4+ T cells from PBMCs. Sample subset: CD45RA+ positively selected. These receptors were taken from a man younger than 35 in good health. Some clones in this sample may be carry-over from other donors' samples.

This chain uses TRBV15 with TRBJ2-6, with 11 bases identical to TRBD1. This CDR3 is 19 amino acids long. Germline loops: CDR1 LNHNV, CDR2 YYDKDF (reference sequence). V was pared by 3 bases and J by 2 bases, with 9 bases of the junction left unmatched. CDR3 residues: CATSRGWTGGPPGANVLTF. CDR3 bases: TGTGCCACCAGCAGGGGATGGACAGGGGGCCCCCCTGGGGCCAACGTCCTGACTTTC. The variable domain in full, with the rest retrieved from reference TRBV15 and TRBJ2-6, is DAMVIQNPRYQVTQFGKPVTLSCSQTLNHNVMYWYQQKSSQAPKLLFHYYDKDFNNEADTPDNFQSRRPNTSFCFLDIRSPGLGDTAMYLCATSRGWTGGPPGANVLTFGAGSRLTVL.

The chain employs TRBV5-1 and TRBJ1-2, with D possibly matching TRBD1 (6 bases). This CDR3 has 18 residues. Trimming cost V 5 bases and J 3 bases, with 26 bases left between them. Germline V gene sequence: CDR1 SGHRS, CDR2 YFSETQ. CDR3 region: CASRTKTSTGVRHYGYTF. CDR3 nucleotides: TGCGCCAGCAGGACAAAGACTTCGACAGGAGTCCGTCACTATGGCTACACCTTC.

The chain combines TRBV29-1 with TRBJ1-2; D is possibly TRBD1 (6 bases). The germline V gene has CDR1 SQVTM and CDR2 ANQGSEA. The germline V and J ends were trimmed by 5 bases and 2 bases, with 12 bases remaining between them. The CDR3 runs 13 residues. The CDR3 loop is CSVNLGQNYGYTF. DNA of the CDR3: TGCAGCGTTAACCTTGGACAGAACTATGGCTACACCTTC. The whole variable domain, remainder taken from reference TRBV29-1 and TRBJ1-2, is SAVISQKPSRDICQRGTSLTIQCQVDSQVTMMFWYRQQPGQSLTLIATANQGSEATYESGFVIDKFPISRPNLTFSTLTVSNMSPEDSSIYLCSVNLGQNYGYTFGSGTRLTVV.

On this clone: This sample also contains other DNA sequences that code for the same CDR3. The gene calls are TRBV7-2 and TRBJ1-3, with D maybe TRBD1 (5 bases). CDR3 length equals 15 residues. The V end was cut by 5 bases, the J end by 0 bases, with 11 bases between. CDR1 and CDR2 from the germline V gene are SGHTA and FQGNSA. CDR3 loop: CASSLQGPSGNTIYF. The CDR3 DNA follows: TGTGCCAGCAGCCTTCAGGGCCCCTCTGGAAACACCATATATTTT.

The chain links TRBV5-1 to TRBJ2-3; TRBD1 agrees at 7 bases. The V and J ends lost 3 bases and 5 bases, in that order; junction bases with no gene match: 9. This CDR3 is built from 15 residues. Germline lookup yields CDR1 SGHRS and CDR2 YFSETQ. The CDR3, as DNA: TGCGCCAGCAGCTCGACAGGGCCCGGCATAGATACGCAGTATTTT. Protein sequence: CASSSTGPGIDTQYF.

About this clone: Distinct nucleotide sequences in the sample also encode this CDR3. The chain is built from TRBV4-3 and TRBJ2-2; tentative D call: TRBD2 (6 bases). V was trimmed by 0 bases and J by 1 base, leaving 9 bases between them. Germline V lookup: CDR1 LGHNA, CDR2 YSLEER. The CDR3 is 16 amino acids. The CDR3 loop is CASSQEAGLNTGELFF. In DNA, the CDR3 is TGCGCCAGCAGCCAAGAGGCGGGACTGAACACCGGGGAGCTGTTTTTT.

The chain carries TRBV29-1 and TRBJ1-1, with TRBD1 matching over 7 bases. The CDR3 length is 11 residues. Trimming took 4 bases from V and 10 from J; bases not matched to a gene: 6. Germline V lookup: CDR1 SQVTM, CDR2 ANQGSEA. The CDR3 protein is CSVGFQGVAFF. The CDR3 DNA is TGCAGCGTTGGTTTCCAGGGGGTAGCTTTCTTT.

The chain combines TRBV7-3 with TRBJ1-4, with no clear D. This CDR3 region has 15 residues. Between the trimmed V and J ends, which lost 2 bases and 7 bases, there was a span of 14 bases. From germline, CDR1 is SGHTA and CDR2 FQGTGA. CDR3 sequence (DNA): TGTGCCAGCAGCTTATTGGCGGGCCCGGTTGAAAAACTGTTTTTT. Residues: CASSLLAGPVEKLFF.

This sequence joins TRBV9 and TRBJ1-2; 9 bases are a match to TRBD1. J was trimmed by 7 bases and V by 0 bases; bases with no gene match: 4. This CDR3 has 14 amino acids. Germline assignment: CDR1 SGDLS and CDR2 YYNGEE. CDR3: CASSVVGTGFGYTF. CDR3 DNA sequence: TGTGCCAGCAGCGTAGTCGGGACAGGGTTTGGCTACACCTTC.

The chain carries TRBV7-3 and TRBJ2-3; 13 bases are a match to TRBD2. CDR3 length equals 18 residues. Losses at the gene ends were 3 bases for V and 3 bases for J; bases not matched to a gene: 9. Germline V gene data show CDR1 as SGHTA and CDR2 as FQGTGA. CDR3: CASSLGLAGRGGTDTQYF. Written as DNA, the CDR3 is TGTGCCAGCAGCTTGGGACTAGCGGGACGAGGAGGGACAGATACGCAGTATTTT.

The chain uses TRBV28 and TRBJ2-7; TRBD2 matches at 12 bases. Germline-derived CDR1 and CDR2 are MDHEN and SYDVKM. J lost 4 bases, V lost 3 bases, and 4 bases had no gene match. This CDR3 is 15 amino acids long. The chain's CDR3 is CASSFGGTSGYEQYF. The CDR3 DNA reads TGTGCCAGCAGTTTCGGGGGGACTAGCGGGTACGAGCAGTACTTC. Combining the CDR3 with reference TRBV28 and TRBJ2-7 gives the whole variable domain DVKVTQSSRYLVKRTGEKVFLECVQDMDHENMFWYRQDPGLGLRLIYFSYDVKMKEKGDIPEGYSVSREKKERFSLILESASTNQTSMYLCASSFGGTSGYEQYFGPGTRLTVT.

For this clone: This sample also contains other DNA sequences that code for the same CDR3. This chain uses TRBV18 with TRBJ1-5; 10 nucleotides match TRBD1. V lost 2 bases to trimming and J lost 6 bases; unmatched junction nucleotides: 1. The CDR3 spans 14 residues. Germline CDR1 KGHSH, CDR2 LQKENI. The CDR3 DNA reads as TGTGCCAGCTCACCAGGACAGGGGGGTCAGCCCCAGCATTTT. As protein: CASSPGQGGQPQHF.

The chain recombines TRBV18 with TRBJ2-7; 12 bases are a match to TRBD2. The trim removed 5 bases at V and 5 bases at J, leaving 4 bases unmatched. The CDR3 consists of 14 residues. CDR1 and CDR2 from the germline V gene are KGHSH and LQKENI. CDR3 DNA sequence: TGTGCCAGCTCAAGGACTAGCGGGAACCACGAGCAGTACTTC. Translation: CASSRTSGNHEQYF.

The genes are TRBV27 and TRBJ2-4, with D perhaps TRBD1 (6 bases). V was pared by 3 bases and J by 5 bases, with 23 bases between. CDR1 is MNHEY and CDR2 is SMNVEV in the germline V gene (reference sequence). This CDR3 region has 18 residues. CDR3 nucleotides: TGTGCCAGCAGTTTCGTCAGGGCAGGGGTCGTCTTGGAAAACATTCAGTACTTC. Residues: CASSFVRAGVVLENIQYF.